The 16 T cell receptor beta chains below all came from one sample that was sequenced in a study of blood T cell repertoires in COVID-19. Profiled with immunoSEQ multiplex PCR; TCRdb holds only in-frame clones, not every one. The sample records about 250,000 clones, 70% to 90% being singletons. Sequenced input: PBMCs or T cells enriched from blood (not recorded which). These TCRs come from a woman aged 50 to 65 with acute COVID-19.

This clone was observed at least ten times. The CDR3 here is CASSLGGDGLLYEQYF. The CDR3 DNA reads as TGTGCCAGCAGCTTAGGGGGGGACGGATTATTATACGAGCAGTACTTC. The V call is TRBV7-2, the J call TRBJ2-7, with D possibly matching TRBD2 (6 bases). The CDR3 loop spans 16 amino acids. V dropped 1 base and J dropped 4 bases, with 17 bases sitting between them. In germline, CDR1 is SGHTA, CDR2 FQGNSA.

The chain uses TRBV20-1 and TRBJ1-1; a possible D gene is TRBD1 (6 bases). CDR1 is DFQATT, CDR2 SNEGSKA, per germline (reference sequence). V shed 3 bases and J shed 0 bases, with 8 bases lying between them. The CDR3 spans 13 residues. The CDR3 is CSASGQMNTEAFF. Written as DNA, the CDR3 is TGCAGTGCTAGTGGACAGATGAACACTGAAGCTTTCTTT.

The V call is TRBV21-1, the J call TRBJ1-1. TRBV21-1 is reported as a pseudogene. This CDR3 contains 14 residues. The CDR3 loop is CASSKGGVRSEAFF. Here the CDR3 DNA reads TGTGCCAGCAGCAAAGGGGGGGTTAGGAGTGAAGCTTTCTTT.

The rearrangement uses TRBV3-1 (or the pseudogene TRBV3-2) and TRBJ2-3; possible D gene TRBD2, 7 bases. The CDR3 contains 16 residues. Trimming removed 1 base from V and 5 bases from J, with 16 bases in between. Germline-derived CDR1 and CDR2 are LGHDT and YNNKEL (reference sequence). CDR3 in amino acids: CASSQGNGGRRDTQYF. DNA for the CDR3: TGTGCCAGCAGCCAAGGGAACGGGGGGCGGAGAGATACGCAGTATTTT.

The chain is built from TRBV18 and TRBJ2-7; TRBD1 matches at 8 bases. The CDR3 is 15 residues long. Germline V gene sequence: CDR1 KGHSH, CDR2 LQKENI. V lost 3 bases to trimming and J lost 2 bases; unmatched junction nucleotides: 6. This chain's CDR3 is CASSPPGQAAYEQYF. The DNA of the CDR3 is TGTGCCAGCTCACCGCCGGGACAGGCGGCCTACGAGCAGTACTTC.

This chain joins TRBV7-2 and TRBJ2-5; a weak D match, TRBD1 (5 bases). CDR1 and CDR2 (germline): SGHTA, FQGNSA. The V end was cut by 5 bases, the J end by 12 bases, with 13 bases between. The CDR3 totals 11 residues. In nucleotides, the CDR3 is TGTGCCAGCAGCCCAGGGCCTGTTAAGTACTTC. This translates into CASSPGPVKYF.

The chain uses TRBV7-9 and TRBJ1-1; possible D gene TRBD1, 6 bases. V lost 6 bases to trimming and J lost 2 bases, with 22 bases between them. This CDR3 is 17 amino acids long. Per germline, CDR1 SEHNR and CDR2 FQNEAQ (reference sequence). The CDR3 nucleotides are TGTGCCAGCAGTTCAATCAAGGGCAGGGGTATCAACACTGAAGCTTTCTTT. This encodes CASSSIKGRGINTEAFF.

The chain links TRBV12-3 or TRBV12-4 to TRBJ1-5; 9 bases fit TRBD1. The junction had 1 base not matched to a gene; V was cut back by 6 bases and J by 4 bases. The CDR3 spans 13 residues. The CDR3 sequence is CASRGTGNQPQHF. The CDR3 DNA is TGTGCCAGCAGGGGGACAGGGAATCAGCCCCAGCATTTT.

This clone was seen just once. The rearrangement joins TRBV24-1 to TRBJ2-2, with 8 bases matching TRBD1. This CDR3 has 18 residues. Germline values: CDR1 KGHDR, CDR2 SFDVKD. Trimming cost V 4 bases and J 1 base; bases outside gene matches: 10. DNA of the CDR3: TGTGCCACCAGTGACCCTGGAGCCGGGACAGGGAACACCGGGGAGCTGTTTTTT. Protein: CATSDPGAGTGNTGELFF.

This clone has only a few counts. The gene calls are TRBV3-1 (or the pseudogene TRBV3-2) and TRBJ1-2; 9 nucleotides match TRBD1. The CDR3 has 16 amino acids. Germline CDR1 is LGHDT and CDR2 is YNNKEL (reference sequence). J was trimmed by 5 bases and V by 4 bases; bases with no gene match: 11. The CDR3 nucleotides read TGTGCCAGCAGCCCAATAGACAGGGGGATGGAGTATGGCTACACCTTC. This sequence encodes CASSPIDRGMEYGYTF.

This chain links TRBV5-6 with TRBJ1-5; D is possibly TRBD1 (6 bases). Germline loops: CDR1 SGHDT, CDR2 YYEEEE. The V end was cut by 4 bases, the J end by 5 bases, with 22 bases between. CDR3 length equals 17 residues. The DNA for the CDR3 is TGTGCCAGCAGCCTGGGGGGCCCAGGGGCGTTCCATCAGCCCCAGCATTTT. As protein: CASSLGGPGAFHQPQHF.

The CDR3 region has the DNA TGCAGCGTCACCGGGACAGGGGGCCATGGCTACACCTTC. This sequence encodes CSVTGTGGHGYTF. V usage is TRBV29-1 and J usage is TRBJ1-2, with 12 positions matching TRBD1. Germline CDR1 reads SQVTM; CDR2 reads ANQGSEA. CDR3 size: 13 residues. J was trimmed by 6 bases and V by 6 bases; bases with no gene match: 5.

The chain uses TRBV2 and TRBJ1-2, with a tentative D call TRBD1 (5 bases). CDR3 length: 14 amino acids. CDR1 and CDR2 from the germline V gene are SNHLY and FYNNEI. Trimming shortened V by 8 bases and J by 4 bases, and 17 bases separated the two germline ends. CDR3 protein: CASELRQGSYGYTF. The CDR3 DNA is TGTGCCAGCGAACTCCGGCAGGGCTCCTATGGCTACACCTTC. Based on the CDR3 plus reference TRBV2 and TRBJ1-2, the full variable domain is EPEVTQTPSHQVTQMGQEVILRCVPISNHLYFYWYRQILGQKVEFLVSFYNNEISEKSEIFDDQFSVERPDGSNFTLKIRSTKLEDSAMYFCASELRQGSYGYTFGSGTRLTVV.

The chain employs TRBV12-3 or TRBV12-4 and TRBJ2-7, with D possibly being TRBD2 (5 bases). Between the trimmed V and J ends, which lost 5 bases and 4 bases, there was a span of 9 bases. The CDR3 covers 12 residues. DNA for the CDR3: TGTGCCAGCAGTCCCCGGACTTACGAGCAGTACTTC. Its protein product is CASSPRTYEQYF.

V gene TRBV12-5 combines with J gene TRBJ1-1, with 8 bases aligning to TRBD1. V was clipped by 9 bases and J by 2 bases; unmatched bases: 14. This CDR3 has 16 residues. CDR1 LGHNT and CDR2 FRNRAP come from the germline V gene. CDR3: CASTSGTGGTNTEAFF. CDR3 bases: TGTGCTAGCACCTCCGGGACAGGCGGGACAAACACTGAAGCTTTCTTT.

The chain couples TRBV6-5 to TRBJ1-1; the match to TRBD1 covers 8 bases. This CDR3 comprises 15 residues. The germline gives CDR1 MNHEY, CDR2 SVGAGI. The V segment lost 2 bases and the J segment 3 bases; nucleotides outside the gene matches: 5. CDR3 in amino acids: CASSYLEQGDTEAFF. The CDR3 nucleotides read TGTGCCAGCAGTTACCTGGAACAGGGGGACACTGAAGCTTTCTTT.